The 7 T cell receptor beta chains below were found in one sample sequenced in a study of CD8+ T cells in alopecia areata. cDNA reverse transcribed from extracted RNA served as the sequencing template. Assay used: immunoSEQ multiplex PCR; TCRdb lists only in-frame clones, some missing. The sample has over 85,000 clones, 35% to 45% seen once; the top ten hold about 0.79%. Sample: CD4+ T cells sorted from blood. These receptors were collected from a human donor with alopecia areata.

Only a few counts were recorded for this clone. The chain couples TRBV6-6 to TRBJ2-3, with D perhaps matching TRBD2 (6 bases). Germline lookup yields CDR1 MNHNY and CDR2 SVGAGI (reference sequence). The CDR3 length is 13 residues. V lost 5 bases and J lost 4, with 10 bases in between. The CDR3 region is CASSPSGADTQYF. The CDR3 DNA sequence: TGTGCCAGCAGTCCGTCGGGGGCAGATACGCAGTATTTT.

This chain joins TRBV7-9 and TRBJ2-1; 7 bases fit TRBD1. After removal of 6 bases from V and 7 bases from J, the junction contained 3 bases not matched to a gene. CDR1 and CDR2 (germline): SEHNR, FQNEAQ (reference sequence). The CDR3 is 12 amino acids. CDR3: CASRLQGNEQFF. The CDR3 nucleotides read TGTGCCAGCAGATTACAGGGGAATGAGCAGTTCTTC.

The chain recombines TRBV2 with TRBJ1-5, with D possibly matching TRBD1 (5 bases). Trimming removed 8 bases from V and 2 bases from J, with 13 bases in between. This CDR3 has 14 amino acids. Germline-derived CDR1 and CDR2 are SNHLY and FYNNEI. The CDR3 here is CASGGDRGNQPQHF. CDR3 sequence (DNA): TGTGCCAGCGGGGGAGATAGAGGCAATCAGCCCCAGCATTTT.

For this clone: The same CDR3 arises from other DNA sequences in this sample as well. The J gene is TRBJ2-2, the V gene TRBV5-1, with no clear D. The V end was cut by 0 bases, the J end by 5 bases, with 2 bases between. This CDR3 region has 12 residues. Germline V CDR1 and CDR2: SGHRS, YFSETQ. The CDR3 region is CASSLETGELFF. Here the CDR3 DNA reads TGCGCCAGCAGCTTGGAAACCGGGGAGCTGTTTTTT.

In regard to this clone: In the same sample, other DNA sequences code for this CDR3. The chain joins TRBV7-2 to TRBJ1-4, with 7 bases that match TRBD1. The CDR3 runs 14 residues. Germline lookup yields CDR1 SGHTA and CDR2 FQGNSA. After removal of 1 base from V and 8 bases from J, the junction contained 4 bases not matched to a gene. The CDR3 DNA follows: TGTGCCAGCAGCTTAGGACAGGGTCGGGAAAAACTGTTTTTT. Residues: CASSLGQGREKLFF.

This rearrangement joins TRBV27 to TRBJ2-1; D unresolved. This CDR3 contains 14 residues. The germline V gene encodes CDR1 MNHEY and CDR2 SMNVEV (reference sequence). The germline V and J ends were trimmed by 7 bases and 6 bases, with 16 bases remaining between them. CDR3 nucleotide sequence: TGTGCCAGCAAAACCGTGACTCGGGTCAATGAGCAGTTCTTC. Its translation is CASKTVTRVNEQFF.

Ten or more counts support this clone. The chain uses TRBV7-9 and TRBJ2-2, with D possibly matching TRBD1 (6 bases). The CDR3 has 15 amino acids. Trimming shortened V by 5 bases and J by 4 bases, and 14 bases separated the two germline ends. Germline CDR1 is SEHNR and CDR2 is FQNEAQ (reference sequence). The CDR3, as DNA: TGTGCCAGCAGCCCTAATCAGGGGACCACCGGGGAGCTGTTTTTT. Its translation is CASSPNQGTTGELFF.